Each of the 22 T cell receptor beta chains below was sequenced from the same sample in a study of blood T cells in healthy people across ages. The authors ran a second PCR of about 6 to 11 cycles using a sample-barcoded 5' primer and a J-beta primer mix. TCRdb called the 5' RACE reads again in MiXCR, with one record for every CDR3 protein. In the table there are some 780,000 distinct CDR3 sequences, approximately 53% of which are singletons. Sequencing used blood. These receptors originate from a man aged 35-49 years in good health.

Only one count was recorded for this clonotype. CDR3 amino acids: CASSLKTGQSYNYGYTF. DNA for the CDR3: TGTGCCAGCAGCCTCAAAACGGGACAGTCCTATAACTATGGCTACACCTTC. The chain couples TRBV4-2 to TRBJ1-2, with 7 bases matching TRBD1. Trimming removed 4 bases from V and 1 base from J; junction bases left unmatched: 12. Germline V lookup: CDR1 LGHNA, CDR2 YNFKEQ. The CDR3 contains 17 residues.

The chain joins TRBV9 to TRBJ2-1; 9 nucleotides match TRBD2. Looked up from germline, CDR1 is SGDLS and CDR2 is YYNGEE. CDR3 length equals 16 residues. V lost 0 bases to trimming and J lost 5 bases; unmatched junction nucleotides: 6. The CDR3 nucleotides are TGTGCCAGCAGCGTAGGAAGTAGCGGGGGACACAATGAGCAGTTCTTC. Amino acid sequence: CASSVGSSGGHNEQFF.

The chain carries TRBV12-3 or TRBV12-4 and TRBJ2-5; TRBD2 matches 7 bases. V trimming: 7 bases; J trimming: 1 base; junction bases outside the gene matches: 15. The CDR3 is 17 residues long. This chain's CDR3 is CASTLRGRANPQETQYF. CDR3 nucleotide sequence: TGTGCCAGCACCCTTCGGGGGAGGGCCAATCCCCAAGAGACCCAGTACTTC.

V is TRBV6-1 and J is TRBJ1-4; TRBD1 matches 8 bases. Germline lookup yields CDR1 MNHNS and CDR2 SASEGT. The trim removed 6 bases at V and 3 bases at J, leaving 6 bases unmatched. The CDR3 extends over 15 amino acids. As DNA, the CDR3 is TGTGCCAGCAGACCCGACAGGGGTCCTAATGAAAAACTGTTTTTT. Translating gives CASRPDRGPNEKLFF.

The chain combines TRBV28 with TRBJ2-5; TRBD1 is a possible D gene (6 bases). Germline lookup yields CDR1 MDHEN and CDR2 SYDVKM. The CDR3 runs 14 residues. V gave up 2 bases and J gave up 7 bases, with 14 bases separating them. The CDR3 region has the DNA TGTGCCAGCAGTTTAACAGGGTCAGAAGGGACCCAGTACTTC. Protein product: CASSLTGSEGTQYF.

V and J are TRBV25-1 and TRBJ2-1, with TRBD1 identical over 9 bases. Unmatched junction bases numbered 6, after V lost 1 base and J lost 8 bases. Germline values: CDR1 MGHDK, CDR2 SYGVNS. The CDR3 runs to 15 residues. CDR3 amino acids: CASSESGTGSYEQFF. The CDR3 DNA reads as TGTGCCAGCAGTGAATCCGGGACAGGGAGTTATGAGCAGTTCTTC.

This clonotype came up a few times. This chain connects TRBV27 to TRBJ2-5; D perhaps matches TRBD1 (6 bases). Germline CDR1 and CDR2: MNHEY and SMNVEV (reference sequence). V was shortened by 2 bases and J by 5 bases, with 15 bases between the two germline ends. The CDR3 has 15 amino acids. The CDR3 region has the DNA TGTGCCAGCAGTTTACAGCAGGGGTTTCGGGAGACCCAGTACTTC. It yields the protein CASSLQQGFRETQYF.

The chain recombines TRBV10-3 with TRBJ2-3; 12 nucleotides align to TRBD2. V lost 8 bases to trimming and J lost 3 bases; unmatched junction nucleotides: 12. The CDR3 runs 17 residues. Per the germline V gene, CDR1 is ENHRY and CDR2 is SYGVKD. This CDR3 is CAIGLAGGRGLTDTQYF. In nucleotides, the CDR3 is TGTGCCATCGGGCTAGCGGGGGGGCGAGGGCTTACAGATACGCAGTATTTT.

This clonotype has a handful of counts. The rearrangement links TRBV27 to TRBJ2-1; tentative D call: TRBD1 (6 bases). V shed 5 bases and J shed 10 bases, with 18 bases lying between them. Germline V gene sequence: CDR1 MNHEY, CDR2 SMNVEV (reference sequence). CDR3 size: 14 residues. DNA for the CDR3: TGTGCCAGCAGTCCCAGCCCTACAGACAGGGAGCAGTTCTTC. Translated, it gives CASSPSPTDREQFF.

The rearrangement uses TRBV29-1 and TRBJ1-1; D remains ambiguous. CDR3 length: 12 residues. V was pared by 3 bases and J by 5 bases, with 10 bases between. Germline CDR1 SQVTM, CDR2 ANQGSEA. Written as DNA, the CDR3 is TGCAGCGTTGAGACGGGAGGTACTGAAGCTTTCTTT. Amino acids: CSVETGGTEAFF.

The J gene is TRBJ1-2, the V gene TRBV2; D is uncertain. The CDR3 runs to 15 residues. Germline V gene data show CDR1 as SNHLY and CDR2 as FYNNEI. V was clipped by 0 bases and J by 7 bases, with 15 bases between them. The CDR3 protein is CASSEAKNTIRGYTF. CDR3 DNA sequence: TGTGCCAGCAGTGAAGCAAAGAACACTATACGTGGCTACACCTTC.

The rearrangement links TRBV7-2 to TRBJ2-3; D possibly corresponds to TRBD1 (5 bases). CDR1 SGHTA and CDR2 FQGNSA come from the germline V gene. V was pared by 3 bases and J by 1 base, with 8 bases between. The CDR3 is 14 residues long. The CDR3: CASSLTDRTDTQYF. In DNA form, the CDR3 reads TGTGCCAGCAGCTTGACAGATCGCACAGATACGCAGTATTTT.

This clonotype appeared a few times. The rearrangement joins TRBV3-1 to TRBJ2-3; D remains ambiguous. Germline assignment: CDR1 LGHDT and CDR2 YNNKEL (reference sequence). The CDR3 has 16 amino acids. The V gene lost 4 bases and the J gene lost 2 bases, with 16 bases spanning the gap. The CDR3 protein is CASSPSSGGYTDTQYF. CDR3 sequence (DNA): TGTGCCAGCAGCCCCTCGTCCGGCGGCTACACAGATACGCAGTATTTT.

This sequence joins TRBV6-1 and TRBJ2-3; D is perhaps TRBD1 (5 bases). The CDR3 loop spans 16 amino acids. Looked up from germline, CDR1 is MNHNS and CDR2 is SASEGT. Trimming took 0 bases from V and 1 from J, leaving 11 bases between them. The DNA of the CDR3 is TGTGCCAGCAGTGAAGCGGGGCTAGAAGGCACAGATACGCAGTATTTT. Amino acid sequence: CASSEAGLEGTDTQYF.

The chain joins TRBV6-6 to TRBJ2-7; tentative D call: TRBD1 (6 bases). In germline, CDR1 is MNHNY, CDR2 SVGAGI (reference sequence). V was shortened by 6 bases and J by 5 bases, with 20 bases between the two germline ends. The CDR3 consists of 15 residues. The CDR3 region is CASSPIDGRGDEQYF. For the CDR3, the DNA is TGTGCCAGCAGCCCGATTGACGGCAGGGGAGACGAGCAGTACTTC.

The rearrangement uses TRBV13 and TRBJ2-1; 7 bases are shared with TRBD2. The germline V gene encodes CDR1 PRHDT and CDR2 FYEKMQ (reference sequence). This CDR3 is built from 13 residues. V lost 5 bases and J lost 6; bases outside the gene matches: 4. DNA for the CDR3: TGTGCCAGCAGCCTAGCGGTGATCAATGAGCAGTTCTTC. The encoded protein is CASSLAVINEQFF.

The chain couples TRBV28 to TRBJ2-7, with 13 bases fitting TRBD2. Germline V gene data show CDR1 as MDHEN and CDR2 as SYDVKM. The ends lost 6 bases at V and 1 base at J; junction bases unmatched: 6. CDR3 length: 16 residues. CDR3 nucleotides: TGTGCCAGCAGGGCAAGGGGACTAGCGGGGTCCTACGAGCAGTACTTC. Residues: CASRARGLAGSYEQYF.

V usage is TRBV27 and J usage is TRBJ1-1; 7 bases are shared with TRBD1. Germline V gene lookup returns CDR1 MNHEY and CDR2 SMNVEV (reference sequence). The CDR3 is 15 amino acids. The trim removed 0 bases at V and 10 bases at J, leaving 11 bases unmatched. CDR3 sequence (DNA): TGTGCCAGCAGTTTATCCCTTCTGGACAGGCACGGAGCTTTCTTT. Translating gives CASSLSLLDRHGAFF.

The chain couples TRBV5-6 to TRBJ1-5; perhaps TRBD1 as D (5 bases). Germline CDR1 and CDR2: SGHDT and YYEEEE. The CDR3 loop spans 15 amino acids. The V end was cut by 2 bases, the J end by 0 bases, with 9 bases between. CDR3 in amino acids: CASSFRAYSNQPQHF. The CDR3, as DNA: TGTGCCAGCAGCTTCAGGGCGTATAGCAATCAGCCCCAGCATTTT.

The chain combines TRBV20-1 with TRBJ1-5, with D maybe TRBD1 (6 bases). V dropped 6 bases and J dropped 3 bases, with 21 bases sitting between them. The CDR3 sequence is 16 residues long. From germline, CDR1 is DFQATT and CDR2 SNEGSKA (reference sequence). The CDR3 bases are TGCAGTGCACTAGAGCTGGGGGCGGGAGTCAATCAGCCCCAGCATTTT. Translation: CSALELGAGVNQPQHF.

The chain carries TRBV20-1 and TRBJ2-3, with TRBD1 identical over 12 bases. The CDR3 consists of 14 residues. Germline V gene lookup returns CDR1 DFQATT and CDR2 SNEGSKA (reference sequence). The ends lost 5 bases at V and 4 bases at J; junction bases unmatched: 4. The CDR3 region is CSASGQGAADTQYF. The CDR3 DNA sequence: TGCAGTGCTTCGGGACAGGGGGCCGCAGATACGCAGTATTTT.

This sequence joins TRBV5-1 and TRBJ1-4; 7 positions agree with TRBD1. With 4 bases clipped from V and 7 bases from J, the junction kept 10 bases outside the gene matches. The germline V gene has CDR1 SGHRS and CDR2 YFSETQ. The CDR3 has 15 residues. This CDR3 is CASSLQGSDAEKLFF. For the CDR3, the DNA is TGCGCCAGCAGCCTACAGGGGAGTGATGCTGAAAAACTGTTTTTT.